This T cell receptor (beta chain) was sequenced for a study of blood T cell repertoires in COVID-19. The overall study: PBMCs, B-cell-depleted T cells, or T cells provided the cDNA or gDNA that made up the material.

Sequencing used immunoSEQ multiplex PCR; TCRdb keeps in-frame clones, though not all of them. Found here are 150,000 to 200,000 clones, over 85% of them singletons; the top ten hold about 5%. This CDR3 comprises 16 residues. Germline V gene data show CDR1 as SEHNR and CDR2 as FQNEAQ (reference sequence). V was trimmed by 1 base and J by 1 base, leaving 13 bases between them. The sequencing sample was made of peripheral blood. This receptor was obtained from a woman aged 50 to 60 with acute or convalescent COVID-19. The V gene is TRBV7-9, the J gene TRBJ1-1; possibly TRBD1 for D (5 bases). The CDR3 region is CASSLVPHGGNTEAFF. The CDR3 DNA reads TGTGCCAGCAGCTTAGTGCCCCACGGGGGGAACACTGAAGCTTTCTTT.